A single sample gave rise to the 8 T cell receptor beta chains below, sequenced in a study of blood T cell repertoires in COVID-19. TCRdb's table, derived via immunoSEQ multiplex PCR, lists solely in-frame clones and lacks some. The profile shows about 130,000 clones, roughly 80% of them singletons. The sample taken for sequencing was peripheral blood. Receptors originate from an elderly woman with acute or convalescent COVID-19.

Only one count was recorded for this clone. This chain uses TRBV4-1 with TRBJ2-3; D gene uncertain. The CDR3 spans 13 residues. Trimming removed 4 bases from V and 0 bases from J, with 5 bases in between. Germline CDR1 is MGHRA and CDR2 is YSYEKL. CDR3 DNA: TGCGCCAGCAGCCTAACTAGCACAGATACGCAGTATTTT. Its translation: CASSLTSTDTQYF.

This rearrangement joins TRBV7-6 to TRBJ2-1; 10 positions match TRBD1. The V and J ends lost 2 bases and 8 bases, in that order; junction bases with no gene match: 6. CDR3 length: 15 residues. CDR1 and CDR2 (germline): SGHVS, FNYEAQ. The CDR3 reads CASSLRDRGPHEQFF. In nucleotides, the CDR3 is TGTGCCAGCAGCTTACGGGACAGGGGCCCCCATGAGCAGTTCTTC.

The chain uses TRBV5-8 and TRBJ1-3; D is unclear. V lost 3 bases and J lost 4, with 8 bases in between. The CDR3 extends over 13 amino acids. Germline V gives CDR1 SGHTS, CDR2 YDEGEE. DNA of the CDR3: TGTGCCAGCAGCTCCGCGTGGGGAAACACCATATATTTT. It yields the protein CASSSAWGNTIYF.

This chain links TRBV9 with TRBJ2-1, with D uncertain. The CDR3 consists of 15 residues. V was trimmed by 4 bases and J by 0 bases, leaving 11 bases between them. Germline V gene data show CDR1 as SGDLS and CDR2 as YYNGEE. CDR3 loop: CASSRDRSSYNEQFF. The CDR3 DNA sequence: TGTGCCAGCAGCCGTGACCGGAGCTCCTACAATGAGCAGTTCTTC. Drawing the rest from reference TRBV9 and TRBJ2-1, the complete variable domain is DSGVTQTPKHLITATGQRVTLRCSPRSGDLSVYWYQQSLDQGLQFLIQYYNGEERAKGNILERFSAQQFPDLHSELNLSSLELGDSALYFCASSRDRSSYNEQFFGPGTRLTVL.

V gene TRBV5-5 combines with J gene TRBJ2-2; 7 bases are a match to TRBD1. V gave up 4 bases and J gave up 4 bases; unmatched junction bases: 10. The germline gives CDR1 SGHKS, CDR2 YYEKEE (reference sequence). This CDR3 region has 16 residues. The CDR3 protein is CASSQGQPRTTGELFF. For the CDR3, the DNA is TGTGCCAGCAGCCAGGGACAGCCGAGGACCACCGGGGAGCTGTTTTTT.

V usage is TRBV7-3 and J usage is TRBJ1-3; 7 bases are a match to TRBD1. Germline loops: CDR1 SGHTA, CDR2 FQGTGA. This CDR3 comprises 14 residues. Trimming cost V 4 bases and J 0 bases; bases outside gene matches: 0. The CDR3 DNA reads TGTGCCAGCAGCTGGGACAGCTCTGGAAACACCATATATTTT. Protein sequence: CASSWDSSGNTIYF.

The chain recombines TRBV14 with TRBJ1-1; D perhaps matches TRBD1 (5 bases). Trimming cost V 2 bases and J 1 base, with 8 bases left between them. There are 14 residues in the CDR3. In germline, CDR1 is SGHDN, CDR2 FVKESK. The CDR3 reads CASSQMTENTEAFF. DNA for the CDR3: TGTGCCAGCAGCCAAATGACAGAGAACACTGAAGCTTTCTTT.

In its sample, this clone was seen a few times. The chain recombines TRBV7-3 with TRBJ2-5; D is possibly TRBD1 (7 bases). The V and J ends lost 5 bases and 6 bases respectively, with 16 bases between them. CDR3 length: 14 residues. Germline V lookup: CDR1 SGHTA, CDR2 FQGTGA. CDR3: CASSAAGGWQTQYF. The DNA of the CDR3 is TGTGCCAGCAGCGCAGCAGGGGGGTGGCAGACCCAGTACTTC.